What follows is one TCR beta chain and its context. The gene names here belong to mouse. The read halts 4 residues ahead of the CDR3 end, with the missing end drawn from the germline J gene. Cutaneous lymph nodes were pooled and cells sorted by CD4, CD8alpha, NKG2D, NKG2ACE and more. Extracted RNA was reverse transcribed into cDNA, the sequencing template. TCRdb's table, derived via immunoSEQ multiplex PCR, lists solely in-frame clones and lacks some. The profile covers 200,000 to 300,000 clones, none occurring a single time. The record originates from a study of CD8+ T cells in alopecia areata. CDR3 length equals 14 residues. Germline CDR1 is NSHNY and CDR2 is SYGAGN.

The sequencing input was CD4+ T cells sorted from a lymph node. The receptor's source is a C3H/HeJ mouse with alopecia areata. The mouse strain carries the MHC haplotype H2-k. The chain combines TRBV13-1 with TRBJ2-7, with D perhaps TRBD1 (7 bases). The covered CDR3 bases are TGTGCCAGCAGTGAGAGGGGGCGGGATTAT. Its translation is CASSERGRDY. The complete CDR3 sequence is CASSERGRDYEQYF.